Reported below is one T cell receptor (beta chain). These data originate in a study of control samples from healthy donors and cancer patients. The protocol was immunoSEQ multiplex PCR, while the TCRdb copy is restricted to in-frame clones and leaves out a portion. Here the sample table reports fewer than 200,000 clones. This receptor was obtained from a woman in her twenties or thirties in good health. The specimen sequenced was blood.

Written as DNA, the CDR3 is TGTGCCAGCAGTGAATCGGGTTATGGCTACACCTTC. Translated: CASSESGYGYTF. This chain uses TRBV2 with TRBJ1-2; no clear D. CDR1 and CDR2 from the germline V gene are SNHLY and FYNNEI. This CDR3 contains 12 residues. Deletions cut 2 bases from V and 5 bases from J, with 6 bases between.